This T cell receptor (beta chain) was profiled in a study of CD8 T cells in Susac syndrome. Study summary: There were Susac syndrome patients who were therapy-naive at blood draw, others on corticosteroids, and others on intravenous immunoglobulin alone. Overall study findings and caveats: The authors found no clonal expansion in Susac syndrome CD4+ T cell repertoires.

Germline-derived CDR1 and CDR2 are LNHDA and SQIVND (reference sequence). V was shortened by 4 bases and J by 11 bases, with 12 bases between the two germline ends. The CDR3 is made up of 12 amino acids. Details on this clonotype: Its specificity is unknown.

TEMRA cells were FACS-enriched, while CD8+ and CD4+ T cells were negatively isolated. Random hexamers served to reverse transcribe roughly 0.45 to 1 ug RNA. Multiplex immunoSEQ PCR targeted 54 Vbeta and 13 Jbeta TCR beta segments. TCRdb reprocessed the immunoSEQ multiplex PCR reads via MiXCR and lists one record per CDR3 protein. The data hold 150,000 to 200,000 distinct CDR3 sequences, with 90% to 96% observed a single time. The gene calls are TRBV19 and TRBJ1-5; D gene unclear. Sequences were obtained from CD4+ T cells from PBMCs. This receptor was obtained from a human donor with Susac syndrome. The chain's CDR3 is CASSSPSPSQHF. The CDR3 DNA sequence: TGTGCCAGTAGTAGCCCTTCACCGTCCCAGCATTTT.